This T cell receptor (beta chain) came from a study of blood T cell repertoires in COVID-19 (dated by TCRdb to about 2020). In terms of the full investigation: Collaborator samples came from the United States, Italy and Spain and covered acute and convalescent phases of COVID-19. The prospective study material was composed of cDNA or gDNA derived from T cells, B-cell-depleted T cells, or PBMCs. Deeply sampled blood TCRbeta repertoires from subjects exposed to, actively infected with, or recovered from COVID-19 were included in the dataset. The repertoires were released in a freely available public database intended as a resource for research on the immune response to SARS-CoV-2. The samples were drawn from two sources: the first 160 participants of the ongoing ImmuneRACE study, and fewer than 1,500 subjects contributed by 6 global collaborators. The sample metadata nearly always contained a de-identified subject ID, COVID-19 status, age in years and sex. Where available, HLA class I and class II types were taken from metadata supplied by the sample provider and were not determined by assay-based typing. Results the study describes overall, beyond this receptor: The amount of clinical and demographic metadata varied by source and participant and was provided uncurated.

For this chain, trimming is 1 base at the V end and 2 bases at the J end, and the number of junction bases without a gene match is 1. From its cysteine to its phenylalanine, the CDR3 spans 15 amino acids. Just CDR3 DNA is preserved here, 45 bases in frame from base 1. In the germline V gene (reference sequence), CDR1 corresponds to SGHNT and CDR2 to YYREEE. In the case of this clone: This receptor's antigen is unknown. No much larger clone is present one base from it, and per-base qualities are unavailable.

The immunoSEQ Assay, a bias-controlled multiplex PCR, was used to amplify TCRbeta CDR3 regions from genomic DNA. The authors processed their data as follows. Nucleated cell counts per sample were estimated from amplification of reference gene primers within the assay. To quantify the absolute abundance of each unique TCRbeta CDR3 rearrangement, sequence reads were collapsed and filtered. For each sample, productive Simpson clonality was calculated by taking the square root of Simpson's diversity index across productive rearrangements. Imported from immuneACCESS, the table was reduced by TCRdb to in-frame sequences with V and J called. These copies leave out some clones; in studies compared against another copy, an unresolved V gene accounts for under half, and the cause of the remainder is not known. That table gives V, J and clone size, and the DNA gave D and trimming. The sample data list about 220,000 clones, and around 82% of these were observed just once. Of the sample, less than 2.5% falls within the top ten clones.

Collaborating institutions collected whole blood in K2EDTA tubes following their own protocols. For TCRbeta analysis, collaborator samples were shipped as frozen whole blood, as isolated PBMCs, or as DNA extracted from either sample type. This clonotype was obtained from a woman aged 60-70 years with acute or convalescent COVID-19. The chain is encoded by TRBV5-4 joined to TRBJ2-5; 11 of the junction bases match TRBD2. Sequenced: peripheral blood. The base sequence is TGTGCCAGCAGCTTGACTAGCGGGAGACAAGAGACCCAGTACTTC. Translated, it gives CASSLTSGRQETQYF.